Included here is one TCR beta chain sequence, with context. The target of this receptor is not known. Base qualities are missing; no much larger clone stands one base away. The record originates from a study of identical twins (TCRdb year 2016). Background on the whole study: To test whether fetal clonotypes persist, this study deep-sequenced TCR alpha and beta repertoires from monozygotic twins, from unrelated adults of various ages, and from cord blood. Replicate twin experiments were performed at different times using different library preparation protocols to rule out contamination.

Including cysteine and phenylalanine, the CDR3 has 17 amino acids. Only the CDR3 DNA stays, 51 bases, in frame from base 1. The CDR1 and CDR2 encoded by the germline V gene are MDHEN and SYDVKM. Trimming removed 6 bases from V and 2 bases from J, leaving 17 bases between the germline ends. The investigation overall reported the following: Zero-insertion analyses could be partly confounded by invariant T cells such as MAIT and iNKT, although diverse VJ usage argued against such confounding for most clonotypes. A weaker excess of twin sharing was found in beta out-of-frame sequences because the signal-to-noise ratio was lowered by fewer shared sequences. Because the same donors could not be followed over many years, the conclusions depended on cross-sectional statistical analysis. In monozygotic twins, out-of-frame TCR alpha sharing was systematically underestimated by recombination models, although the models agreed with sharing between unrelated individuals. Compared with coincidental sharing between unrelated individuals, an excess of low generation-probability sequences was observed among out-of-frame TCR alpha sequences shared between twins. Abundant cord blood beta clonotypes had fewer insertions, young adult naive repertoires showed a similar but weaker trend, and memory repertoires showed no such trend.

All donors were healthy Caucasians. Three pairs of female monozygotic twins, all aged roughly 18 to 29 years, made up the twin cohort. CD4+ and CD8+ T cell populations were isolated with positive isolation kits from Invitrogen. The library was made by 5' RACE. The instrument was an Illumina HiSeq 2000. A universal primer binding site was introduced by template switching, and a unique molecular identifier was present in the final cDNA, enabling accurate counting of TCR cDNA molecules. Specific primers in the conserved constant-segment region were used to synthesize first-strand cDNA for TCR alpha and beta chains. Each cDNA library was double barcoded, with a SMART-Mk sample barcode plus Illumina barcodes, to control for contamination. TruSeq adapter sequences along with Illumina sample barcodes were introduced in two successive PCR steps. TCR alpha and beta cDNA libraries were sequenced on the Illumina HiSeq platform with custom primers. The authors' analysis ran thus. MiGEC processed the raw reads to extract unique molecular identifiers, while MiXCR was used to determine the CDR3 positions. Recombination models were inferred per individual with the repgenHMM and IGoR tools using an EM algorithm. The tcR package in R was used for shared clonotype analysis, with sharing normalized by the product of cloneset sizes. Out-of-frame nonproductive sequences were analyzed to study raw recombination free of thymic and clonal selection effects. TCRdb trimmed the raw reads at Q25, called clones with MiXCR and kept productive beta chains. Here each entry gathers all rows of one CDR3 protein and keeps the most common genes and DNA. The V and J calls follow TCRdb's processing rather than the paper's. A total of 300,000 to 400,000 distinct CDR3 sequences appear in this sample, about 12% of them only once. The top ten clonotypes cover 6% to 9% of the sample.

These data are also associated with another study on yellow fever vaccine responses in identical twins. Per that second paper: According to the authors, in identical twins the way T cells responded to vaccination appeared partly convergent and partly personalized. In the study, vaccine-responding T cell clones were precisely tracked in identical twins.

This sequence was found in a woman between 18 and 30 years old in good health. Sequencing input: CD8+ T cells sorted from blood. The V and J genes are TRBV28 and TRBJ2-6, with the identity of the D gene unclear. The nucleotide sequence is TGTGCCAGCAGCCTGGAGTCAGATGGCCCTGGGGCCAACGTCCTGACTTTC. Protein translation: CASSLESDGPGANVLTF.